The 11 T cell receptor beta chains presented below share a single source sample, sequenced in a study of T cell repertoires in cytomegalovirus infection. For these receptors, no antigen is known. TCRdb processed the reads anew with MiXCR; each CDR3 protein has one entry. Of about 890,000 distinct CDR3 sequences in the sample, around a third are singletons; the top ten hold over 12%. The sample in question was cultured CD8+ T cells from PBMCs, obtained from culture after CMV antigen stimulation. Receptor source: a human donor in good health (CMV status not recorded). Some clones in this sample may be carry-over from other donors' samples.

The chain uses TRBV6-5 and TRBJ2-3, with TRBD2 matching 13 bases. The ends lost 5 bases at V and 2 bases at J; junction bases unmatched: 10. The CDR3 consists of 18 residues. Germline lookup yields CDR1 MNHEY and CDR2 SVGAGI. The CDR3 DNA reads TGTGCCAGCAGTCGAGTCCCGGGACTAGCGGGGAACACAGATACGCAGTATTTT. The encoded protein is CASSRVPGLAGNTDTQYF.

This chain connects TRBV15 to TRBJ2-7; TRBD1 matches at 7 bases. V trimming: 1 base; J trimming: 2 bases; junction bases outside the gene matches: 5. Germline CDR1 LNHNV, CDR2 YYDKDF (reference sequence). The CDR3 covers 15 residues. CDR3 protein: CATSRGQGATYEQYV. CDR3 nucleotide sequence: TGTGCCACCAGCAGAGGACAGGGAGCCACCTACGAGCAGTACGTC.

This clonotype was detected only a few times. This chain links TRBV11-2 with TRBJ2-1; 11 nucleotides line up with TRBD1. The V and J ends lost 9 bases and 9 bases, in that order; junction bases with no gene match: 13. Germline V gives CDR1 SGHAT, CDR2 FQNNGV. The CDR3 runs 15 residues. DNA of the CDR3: TGTGCCAGTACACCTCTGGACAGGGGGCCTGGTGAGCAGTTCTTC. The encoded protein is CASTPLDRGPGEQFF.

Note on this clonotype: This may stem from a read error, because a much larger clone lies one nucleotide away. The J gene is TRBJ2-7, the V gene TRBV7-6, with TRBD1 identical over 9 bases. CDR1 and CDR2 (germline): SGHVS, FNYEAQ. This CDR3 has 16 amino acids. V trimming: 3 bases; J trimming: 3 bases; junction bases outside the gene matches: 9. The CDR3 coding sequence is TGTGCCAGCAGCTTGGACCGGGACAGGGCCATCTACGAGCAGTACTTC. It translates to CASSLDRDRAIYEQYF.

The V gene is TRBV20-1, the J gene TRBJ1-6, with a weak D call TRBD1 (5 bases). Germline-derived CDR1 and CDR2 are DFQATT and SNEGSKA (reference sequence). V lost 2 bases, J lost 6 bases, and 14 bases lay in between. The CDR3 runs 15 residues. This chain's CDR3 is CSARPLGQGNSPLHF. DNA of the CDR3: TGCAGTGCTAGACCCCTCGGGCAGGGTAATTCACCCCTCCACTTT.

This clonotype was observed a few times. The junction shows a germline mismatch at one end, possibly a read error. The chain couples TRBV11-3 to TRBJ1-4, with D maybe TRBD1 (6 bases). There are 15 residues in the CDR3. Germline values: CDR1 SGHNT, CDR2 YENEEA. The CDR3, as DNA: TGTGCCAGCAGCTTAAAAGGACAGCCTAAGGAAAAACTGTTTTTT. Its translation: CASSLKGQPKEKLFF.

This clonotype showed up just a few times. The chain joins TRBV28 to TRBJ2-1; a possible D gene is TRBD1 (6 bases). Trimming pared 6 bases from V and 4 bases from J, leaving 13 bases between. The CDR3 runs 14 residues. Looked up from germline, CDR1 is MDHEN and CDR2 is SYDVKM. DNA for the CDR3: TGTGCCAGCAGACAGGACAGACTATACAATGAGCAGTTCTTC. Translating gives CASRQDRLYNEQFF.

CDR3 sequence (DNA): TGTGCCAGCAGTGACCTACGGGGGGGAGCAATGAGAGGCTACACCTTC. Its protein is CASSDLRGGAMRGYTF. The V call is TRBV6-4, the J call TRBJ1-2; D might be TRBD1 (5 bases). Germline V lookup: CDR1 MRHNA, CDR2 SNTAGT. This CDR3 has 16 residues. The V and J ends lost 2 bases and 8 bases respectively, with 21 bases between them.

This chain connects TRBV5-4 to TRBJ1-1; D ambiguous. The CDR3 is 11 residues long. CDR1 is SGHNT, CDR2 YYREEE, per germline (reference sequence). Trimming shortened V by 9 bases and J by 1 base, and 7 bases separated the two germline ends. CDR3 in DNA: TGTGCCACCAACAGGAACACTGAAGCTTTCTTT. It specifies CATNRNTEAFF.

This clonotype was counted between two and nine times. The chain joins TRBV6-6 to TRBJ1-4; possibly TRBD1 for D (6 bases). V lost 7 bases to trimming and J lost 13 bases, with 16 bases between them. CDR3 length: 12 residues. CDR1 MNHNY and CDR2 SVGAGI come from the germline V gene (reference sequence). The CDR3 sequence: CASMGRGQRLFF. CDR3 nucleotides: TGTGCCAGCATGGGGAGGGGACAACGACTGTTTTTT.

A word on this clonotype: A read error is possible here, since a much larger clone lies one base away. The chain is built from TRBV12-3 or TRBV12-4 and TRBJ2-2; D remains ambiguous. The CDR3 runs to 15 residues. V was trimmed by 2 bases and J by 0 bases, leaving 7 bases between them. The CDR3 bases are TGTGCCAGCAGTTTACCAGACACGAACACCGGGGAGCTGTTTTTT. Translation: CASSLPDTNTGELFF.